This passage covers 8 T cell receptor beta chains from one sample sequenced in a study of cytomegalovirus exposure and HLA in healthy donors. Here immunoSEQ multiplex PCR was the method, and the copy in TCRdb shows in-frame clones only, minus some. The sample records some 76,000 clones, 94% being singletons. The material sequenced was PBMCs. These TCRs come from a woman between 18 and 29 years old in good health and CMV-seronegative.

This chain joins TRBV30 and TRBJ1-3; D call uncertain. Germline V gives CDR1 GTSNPN, CDR2 SVGIG (reference sequence). The CDR3 length is 13 residues. Trimming removed 0 bases at V and 6 bases at J, with 9 bases between. The DNA for the CDR3 is TGTGCCTGGAGTGTAACAACACAAAACACCATATATTTT. Translating gives CAWSVTTQNTIYF. The full variable domain, in which reference TRBV30 and TRBJ1-3 provide the parts outside the CDR3, is SQTIHQWPATLVQPVGSPLSLECTVEGTSNPNLYWYRQAAGRGLQLLFYSVGIGQISSEVPQNLSASRPQDRQFILSSKKLLLSDSGFYLCAWSVTTQNTIYFGEGSWLTVV.

The V call is TRBV14, the J call TRBJ2-1; TRBD1 might be the D (5 bases). The CDR3 sequence is 16 residues long. Germline V gives CDR1 SGHDN, CDR2 FVKESK. Trimming left V 5 bases short and J 4 bases short, with 18 bases between. CDR3 loop: CASSYLTGKGYNEQFF. CDR3 in DNA: TGTGCCAGCAGCTACTTAACTGGAAAGGGGTACAATGAGCAGTTCTTC.

This clone was counted a single time. V and J are TRBV28 and TRBJ2-1, with D maybe TRBD2 (7 bases). The V and J ends lost 3 bases and 1 base respectively, with 10 bases between them. This CDR3 has 15 amino acids. In germline, CDR1 is MDHEN, CDR2 SYDVKM. The chain's CDR3 is CASSFGGASYNEQFF. CDR3 coding DNA: TGTGCCAGCAGTTTTGGGGGGGCTTCCTACAATGAGCAGTTCTTC.

This chain joins TRBV5-8 and TRBJ2-2; the D is unclear. Germline loops: CDR1 SGHTS, CDR2 YDEGEE. The CDR3 totals 14 residues. Trimming removed 6 bases from V and 1 base from J, with 10 bases in between. The CDR3 DNA follows: TGTGCCAGCATTTTCGTTCGGAACACCGGGGAGCTGTTTTTT. This codes for CASIFVRNTGELFF.

This chain joins TRBV7-6 and TRBJ1-4; D is unclear. The V and J ends lost 7 bases and 7 bases respectively, with 13 bases between them. Germline V gene data show CDR1 as SGHVS and CDR2 as FNYEAQ. The CDR3 consists of 13 residues. The CDR3 protein is CASKWWGGEKLFF. The CDR3 DNA reads as TGTGCCAGCAAGTGGTGGGGAGGTGAAAAACTGTTTTTT.

The chain links TRBV6-6 to TRBJ2-2, with D tentatively TRBD1 (6 bases). CDR1 and CDR2 from the germline V gene are MNHNY and SVGAGI (reference sequence). This CDR3 region has 15 residues. The V end was cut by 6 bases, the J end by 1 base, with 12 bases between. The CDR3 nucleotides read TGTGCCAGCAGGGATTGGACAGAGAACACCGGGGAGCTGTTTTTT. This translates into CASRDWTENTGELFF.

The rearrangement uses TRBV21-1 and TRBJ2-5; the table's D call TRBD1 went unverified against the DNA. TRBV21-1 corresponds to a pseudogene. The CDR3 totals 15 residues. CDR3 in DNA: TGTGCCAGCAGCGACGAGCAGGGGGCAGAAGAGACCCAGTACTTC. It specifies CASSDEQGAEETQYF.

The chain carries TRBV27 and TRBJ2-1; 9 bases are shared with TRBD2. J lost 14 bases, V lost 5 bases, and 7 bases had no gene match. The CDR3 loop spans 12 amino acids. The V gene's germline CDR1 is MNHEY and CDR2 SMNVEV (reference sequence). CDR3 in DNA: TGTGCCAGCAGTATCGCTAGCGGGGTGGAGTTCTTC. Translation: CASSIASGVEFF.